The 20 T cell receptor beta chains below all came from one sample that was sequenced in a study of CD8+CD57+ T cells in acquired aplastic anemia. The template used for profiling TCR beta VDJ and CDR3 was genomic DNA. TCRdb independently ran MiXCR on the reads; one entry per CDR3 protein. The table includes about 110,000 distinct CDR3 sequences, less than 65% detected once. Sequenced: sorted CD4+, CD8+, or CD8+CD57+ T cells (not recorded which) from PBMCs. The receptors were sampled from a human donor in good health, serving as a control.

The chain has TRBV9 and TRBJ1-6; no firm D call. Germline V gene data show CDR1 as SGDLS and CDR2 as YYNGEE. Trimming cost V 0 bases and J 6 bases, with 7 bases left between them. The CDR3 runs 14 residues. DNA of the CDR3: TGTGCCAGCAGCGTAGAACAGCTTAATTCACCCCTCCACTTT. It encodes CASSVEQLNSPLHF. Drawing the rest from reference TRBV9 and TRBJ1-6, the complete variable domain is DSGVTQTPKHLITATGQRVTLRCSPRSGDLSVYWYQQSLDQGLQFLIQYYNGEERAKGNILERFSAQQFPDLHSELNLSSLELGDSALYFCASSVEQLNSPLHFGNGTRLTVT.

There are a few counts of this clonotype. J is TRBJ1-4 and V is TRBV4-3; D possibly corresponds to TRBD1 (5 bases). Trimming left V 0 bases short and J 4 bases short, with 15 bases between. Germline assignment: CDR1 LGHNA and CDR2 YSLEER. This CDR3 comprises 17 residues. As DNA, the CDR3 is TGCGCCAGCAGCCAAGATTGGGCCAGGGCCAGTAATGAAAAACTGTTTTTT. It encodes CASSQDWARASNEKLFF.

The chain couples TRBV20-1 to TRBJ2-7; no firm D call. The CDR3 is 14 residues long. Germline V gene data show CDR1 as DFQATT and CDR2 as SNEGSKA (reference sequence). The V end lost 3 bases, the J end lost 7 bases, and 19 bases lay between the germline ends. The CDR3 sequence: CSASASWNLWEQYF. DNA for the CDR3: TGCAGTGCTAGTGCTTCTTGGAACCTCTGGGAGCAGTACTTC.

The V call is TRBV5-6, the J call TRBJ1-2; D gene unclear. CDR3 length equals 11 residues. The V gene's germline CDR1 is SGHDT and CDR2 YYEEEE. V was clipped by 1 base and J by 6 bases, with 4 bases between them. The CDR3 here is CASSLYHGYTF. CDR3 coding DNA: TGTGCCAGCAGCTTGTACCATGGCTACACCTTC.

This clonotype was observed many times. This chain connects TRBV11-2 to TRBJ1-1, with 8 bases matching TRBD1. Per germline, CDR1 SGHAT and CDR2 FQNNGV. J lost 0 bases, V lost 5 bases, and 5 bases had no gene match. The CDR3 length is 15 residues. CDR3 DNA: TGTGCCAGCAGCCCCCGGACAGGGATGAACACTGAAGCTTTCTTT. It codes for CASSPRTGMNTEAFF. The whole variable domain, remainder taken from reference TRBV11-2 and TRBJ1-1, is EAGVAQSPRYKIIEKRQSVAFWCNPISGHATLYWYQQILGQGPKLLIQFQNNGVVDDSQLPKDRFSAERLKGVDSTLKIQPAKLEDSAVYLCASSPRTGMNTEAFFGQGTRLTVV.

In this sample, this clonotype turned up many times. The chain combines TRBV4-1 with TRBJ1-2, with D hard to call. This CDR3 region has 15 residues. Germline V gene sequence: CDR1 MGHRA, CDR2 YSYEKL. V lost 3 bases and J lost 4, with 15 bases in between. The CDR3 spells CASSHTKGALYGYTF. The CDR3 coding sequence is TGCGCCAGCAGCCACACTAAGGGAGCCCTCTATGGCTACACCTTC.

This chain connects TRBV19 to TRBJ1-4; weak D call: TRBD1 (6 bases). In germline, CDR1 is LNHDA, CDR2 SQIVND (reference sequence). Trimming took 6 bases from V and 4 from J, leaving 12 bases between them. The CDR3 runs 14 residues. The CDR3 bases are TGTGCCAGTAGGACAGACAGGATTAATGAAAAACTGTTTTTT. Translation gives CASRTDRINEKLFF.

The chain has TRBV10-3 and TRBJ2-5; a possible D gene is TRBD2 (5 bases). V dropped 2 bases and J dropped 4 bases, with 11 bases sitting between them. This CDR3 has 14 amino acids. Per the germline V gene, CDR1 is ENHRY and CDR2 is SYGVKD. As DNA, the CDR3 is TGTGCCATCAGTGAGAACAGAGGAGGAGAGACCCAGTACTTC. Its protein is CAISENRGGETQYF.

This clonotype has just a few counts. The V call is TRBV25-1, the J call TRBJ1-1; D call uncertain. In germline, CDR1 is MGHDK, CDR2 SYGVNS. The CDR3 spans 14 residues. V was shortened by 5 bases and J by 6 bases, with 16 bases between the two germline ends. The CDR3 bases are TGTGCCAGCAGTATTCGGGATAGGAAGGCTGAAGCTTTCTTT. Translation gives CASSIRDRKAEAFF.

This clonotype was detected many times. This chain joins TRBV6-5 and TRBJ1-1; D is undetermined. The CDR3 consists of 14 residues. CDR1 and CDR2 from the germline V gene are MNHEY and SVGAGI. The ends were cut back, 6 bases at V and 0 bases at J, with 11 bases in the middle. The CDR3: CASSPNSVNTEAFF. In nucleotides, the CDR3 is TGTGCCAGCAGCCCCAATTCGGTGAACACTGAAGCTTTCTTT.

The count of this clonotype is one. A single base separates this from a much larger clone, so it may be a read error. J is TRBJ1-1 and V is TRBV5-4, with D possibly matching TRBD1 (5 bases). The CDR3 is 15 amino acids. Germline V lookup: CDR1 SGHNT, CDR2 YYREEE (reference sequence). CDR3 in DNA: TGTGCCAGCAGCTTGACGCAGGGTATCAACACTAAAGCTTTCTTT. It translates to CASSLTQGINTKAFF.

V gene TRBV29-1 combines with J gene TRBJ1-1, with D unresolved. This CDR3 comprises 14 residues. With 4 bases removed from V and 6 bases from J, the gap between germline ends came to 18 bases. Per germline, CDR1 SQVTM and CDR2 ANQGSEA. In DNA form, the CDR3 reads TGCAGCGTTGCAACCGGGAGGGCCAACGCTGAAGCTTTCTTT. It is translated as CSVATGRANAEAFF.

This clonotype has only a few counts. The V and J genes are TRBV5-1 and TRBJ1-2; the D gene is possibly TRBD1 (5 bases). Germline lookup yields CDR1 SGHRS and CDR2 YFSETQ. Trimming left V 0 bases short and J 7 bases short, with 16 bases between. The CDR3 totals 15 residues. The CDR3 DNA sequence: TGCGCCAGCAGCTTGGACGGCAGGGAATTTGGTGGCTACACCTTC. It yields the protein CASSLDGREFGGYTF.

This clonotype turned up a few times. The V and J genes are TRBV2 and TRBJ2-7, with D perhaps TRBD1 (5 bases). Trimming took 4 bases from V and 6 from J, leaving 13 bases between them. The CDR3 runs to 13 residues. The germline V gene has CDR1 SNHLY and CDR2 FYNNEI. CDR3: CASSGVGDFEQYF. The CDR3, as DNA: TGTGCCAGCAGTGGGGTAGGGGATTTCGAGCAGTACTTC. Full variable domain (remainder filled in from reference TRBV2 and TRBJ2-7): EPEVTQTPSHQVTQMGQEVILRCVPISNHLYFYWYRQILGQKVEFLVSFYNNEISEKSEIFDDQFSVERPDGSNFTLKIRSTKLEDSAMYFCASSGVGDFEQYFGPGTRLTVT.

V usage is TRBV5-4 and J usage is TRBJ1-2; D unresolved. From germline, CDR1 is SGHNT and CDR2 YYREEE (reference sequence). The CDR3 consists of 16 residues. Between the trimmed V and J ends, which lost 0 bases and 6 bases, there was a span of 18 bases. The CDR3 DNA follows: TGTGCCAGCAGCTTGGAACGCTTAACTTTAGGGAATGGCTACACCTTC. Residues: CASSLERLTLGNGYTF. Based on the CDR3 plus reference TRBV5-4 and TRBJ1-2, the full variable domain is ETGVTQSPTHLIKTRGQQVTLRCSSQSGHNTVSWYQQALGQGPQFIFQYYREEENGRGNFPPRFSGLQFPNYSSELNVNALELDDSALYLCASSLERLTLGNGYTFGSGTRLTVV.

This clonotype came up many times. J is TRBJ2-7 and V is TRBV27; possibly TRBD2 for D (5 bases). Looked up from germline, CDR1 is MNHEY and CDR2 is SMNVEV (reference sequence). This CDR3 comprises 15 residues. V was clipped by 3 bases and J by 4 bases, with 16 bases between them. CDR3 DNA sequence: TGTGCCAGCAGTTTTTCCCCGACGGGGAATTACGAGCAGTACTTC. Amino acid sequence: CASSFSPTGNYEQYF.

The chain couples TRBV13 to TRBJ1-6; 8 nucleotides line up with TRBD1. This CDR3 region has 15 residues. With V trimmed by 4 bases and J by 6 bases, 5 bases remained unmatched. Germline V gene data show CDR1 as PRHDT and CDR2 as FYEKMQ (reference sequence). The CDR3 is CASSSRTGTNSPLHF. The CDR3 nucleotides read TGTGCCAGCAGCTCAAGGACAGGGACTAATTCACCCCTCCACTTT.

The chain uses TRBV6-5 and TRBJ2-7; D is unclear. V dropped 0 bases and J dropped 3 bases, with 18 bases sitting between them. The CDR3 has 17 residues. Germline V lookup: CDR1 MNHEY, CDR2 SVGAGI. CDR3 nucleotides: TGTGCCAGCAGTTACTCGACCGTGCGCGACACCTACTACGAGCAGTACTTC. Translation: CASSYSTVRDTYYEQYF.

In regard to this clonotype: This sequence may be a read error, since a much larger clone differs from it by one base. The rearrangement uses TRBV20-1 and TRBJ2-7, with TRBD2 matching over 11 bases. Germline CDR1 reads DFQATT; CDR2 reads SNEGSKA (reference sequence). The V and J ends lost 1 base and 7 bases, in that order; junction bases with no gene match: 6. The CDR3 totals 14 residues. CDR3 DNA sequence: TGCAGTGCTAGAGTTAGCGGGGGGGCCAGTGAGCAGTACTTC. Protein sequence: CSARVSGGASEQYF.

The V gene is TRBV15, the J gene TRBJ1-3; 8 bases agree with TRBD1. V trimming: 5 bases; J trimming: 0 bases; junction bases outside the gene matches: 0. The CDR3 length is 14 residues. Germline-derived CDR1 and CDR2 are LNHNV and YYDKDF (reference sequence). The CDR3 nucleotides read TGTGCCACCAGCGACAGGGGCTCTGGAAACACCATATATTTT. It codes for CATSDRGSGNTIYF.